This is a list of T cell receptor beta chains from one sample in a study of CD8+CD57+ T cells in acquired aplastic anemia. TCRdb recomputed calls from the reads with MiXCR, one row per CDR3 protein. The table lists about 270,000 distinct CDR3 sequences, 45% to 70% of them singletons, with around 7.6% in the top ten. The sequenced material came from sorted CD4+, CD8+, or CD8+CD57+ T cells (not recorded which) from PBMCs. The receptors were gathered from a human donor with severe aplastic anemia or a healthy control (not recorded which). Both conserved end residues are part of each CDR3. The D gene is left open where the match is weak. The size entry is marked missing in some rows and otherwise reads once, few, many or a size class.

v_gene: TRBV30
abundance: many
j_gene: TRBJ2-7
d_gene: TRBD1
CDR3aa: CAWNRGRDYEQYF
CDR3nt: TGTGCCTGGAACAGGGGACGGGACTACGAGCAGTACTTC

v_gene: TRBV19
abundance: many
j_gene: TRBJ2-2
d_gene: TRBD1
CDR3aa: CASKVGGVNTGELFF
CDR3nt: TGTGCCAGTAAAGTAGGGGGCGTGAACACCGGGGAGCTGTTTTTT

v_gene: TRBV20-1
abundance: NA
j_gene: TRBJ1-1
d_gene: NA
CDR3aa: CSARDLGGLNTEAFF
CDR3nt: TGCAGTGCTAGAGATTTGGGGGGCTTGAACACTGAAGCTTTCTTT

v_gene: TRBV19
abundance: NA
j_gene: TRBJ1-2
d_gene: NA
CDR3aa: CASSRGLLNYGYTF
CDR3nt: TGTGCCAGTAGTAGAGGTCTACTTAACTATGGCTACACCTTC

v_gene: TRBV5-1
abundance: NA
j_gene: TRBJ2-3
d_gene: NA
CDR3aa: CASSPIGDTQYF
CDR3nt: TGCGCCAGCAGCCCCATTGGGGATACGCAGTATTTT

v_gene: TRBV7-3
abundance: NA
j_gene: TRBJ2-7
d_gene: NA
CDR3aa: CASSREGGLFYKQYF
CDR3nt: TGTGCCAGCAGCCGTGAGGGGGGGCTCTTCTACAAGCAGTACTTC

v_gene: TRBV7-3
abundance: NA
j_gene: TRBJ2-1
d_gene: NA
CDR3aa: CASSTRTILGYEQFF
CDR3nt: TGTGCCAGCAGCACCCGGACCATCTTGGGGTACGAGCAGTTCTTC

v_gene: TRBV12-3/TRBV12-4
abundance: many
j_gene: TRBJ2-3
d_gene: NA
CDR3aa: CASSQQGWSTDTQYF
CDR3nt: TGTGCCAGCAGCCAACAGGGATGGAGCACAGATACGCAGTATTTT

v_gene: TRBV12-3/TRBV12-4
abundance: NA
j_gene: TRBJ2-1
d_gene: NA
CDR3aa: CASTEGNEQFF
CDR3nt: TGTGCCAGCACCGAGGGGAATGAGCAGTTCTTC

v_gene: TRBV5-1
abundance: NA
j_gene: TRBJ2-1
d_gene: TRBD2
CDR3aa: CASSLAGRNNEQFF
CDR3nt: TGCGCCAGCAGCTTAGCGGGGCGCAACAATGAGCAGTTCTTC

v_gene: TRBV7-9
abundance: NA
j_gene: TRBJ2-3
d_gene: TRBD2
CDR3aa: CASSAYSGGRTDTQYF
CDR3nt: TGTGCCAGCAGCGCCTATAGCGGGGGACGTACAGATACGCAGTATTTT

v_gene: TRBV7-2
abundance: many
j_gene: TRBJ2-5
d_gene: NA
CDR3aa: CASSLVGARGLGQETQYF
CDR3nt: TGTGCCAGCAGCTTAGTCGGGGCTAGGGGACTTGGACAAGAGACCCAGTACTTC

v_gene: TRBV7-6
abundance: NA
j_gene: TRBJ2-7
d_gene: NA
CDR3aa: CASSQTGQGIYEQYF
CDR3nt: TGTGCCAGCAGCCAGACCGGGCAGGGGATCTACGAGCAGTACTTC

v_gene: TRBV7-8
abundance: once
j_gene: TRBJ2-7
d_gene: TRBD2
CDR3aa: CASSLSQRGVSYEQYF
CDR3nt: TGTGCCAGCAGCTTATCCCAGCGGGGGGTCTCCTACGAGCAGTACTTC

v_gene: TRBV10-1
abundance: few
j_gene: TRBJ2-1
d_gene: NA
CDR3aa: CASSFQGSTTEQFF
CDR3nt: TGCGCCAGCAGTTTCCAGGGATCGACAACGGAGCAGTTCTTC

v_gene: TRBV7-8
abundance: NA
j_gene: TRBJ2-3
d_gene: NA
CDR3aa: CASSSEPGRGTDTQYF
CDR3nt: TGTGCCAGCAGCTCTGAACCGGGACGGGGCACAGATACGCAGTATTTT

v_gene: TRBV7-2
abundance: NA
j_gene: TRBJ2-3
d_gene: TRBD1
CDR3aa: CASSQNGPGQGTDTQYF
CDR3nt: TGTGCCAGCAGCCAAAATGGCCCGGGACAGGGCACAGATACGCAGTATTTT

v_gene: TRBV11-2
abundance: NA
j_gene: TRBJ1-1
d_gene: NA
CDR3aa: CASSLKANTEAFF
CDR3nt: TGTGCCAGCAGCTTAAAGGCCAACACTGAAGCTTTCTTT

v_gene: TRBV19
abundance: NA
j_gene: TRBJ1-2
d_gene: NA
CDR3aa: CASSIRGSDGYTF
CDR3nt: TGTGCCAGTAGTATTCGGGGGTCGGATGGCTACACCTTC

v_gene: TRBV5-1
abundance: NA
j_gene: TRBJ1-5
d_gene: TRBD1
CDR3aa: CASSLGGQVNQPQHF
CDR3nt: TGCGCCAGCAGCTTGGGTGGACAGGTGAATCAGCCCCAGCATTTT

v_gene: TRBV12-3/TRBV12-4
abundance: many
j_gene: TRBJ2-7
d_gene: NA
CDR3aa: CASSLRAREQYF
CDR3nt: TGTGCCAGCAGTTTAAGGGCTCGGGAGCAGTACTTC

v_gene: TRBV27
abundance: many
j_gene: TRBJ2-7
d_gene: NA
CDR3aa: CASSFGGGEQYF
CDR3nt: TGTGCCAGCAGTTTTGGGGGTGGCGAGCAGTACTTC

v_gene: TRBV28
abundance: NA
j_gene: TRBJ2-7
d_gene: NA
CDR3aa: CASSWEPSSYEQYF
CDR3nt: TGTGCCAGCAGTTGGGAGCCGAGCTCTTACGAGCAGTACTTC

v_gene: TRBV7-9
abundance: many
j_gene: TRBJ1-1
d_gene: TRBD1
CDR3aa: CASSVRGLDTEAFF
CDR3nt: TGTGCCAGCAGCGTCAGGGGGCTTGACACTGAAGCTTTCTTT

v_gene: TRBV25-1
abundance: NA
j_gene: TRBJ2-1
d_gene: TRBD1
CDR3aa: CARSTRDRGDNEQFF
CDR3nt: TGTGCCAGATCGACCCGGGACAGGGGAGACAATGAGCAGTTCTTC

v_gene: TRBV5-1
abundance: NA
j_gene: TRBJ1-2
d_gene: TRBD1
CDR3aa: CASSGDRPGYGYTF
CDR3nt: TGCGCCAGCAGCGGGGACAGGCCCGGGTATGGCTACACCTTC

v_gene: TRBV5-1
abundance: NA
j_gene: TRBJ1-3
d_gene: NA
CDR3aa: CASSAAPPSGGDTIYF
CDR3nt: TGCGCCAGCAGCGCAGCCCCCCCCAGTGGAGGGGACACCATATATTTT

v_gene: TRBV20-1
abundance: NA
j_gene: TRBJ2-7
d_gene: TRBD2
CDR3aa: CSATPLADPSYEQYF
CDR3nt: TGCAGTGCTACCCCTCTAGCGGACCCATCCTACGAGCAGTACTTC

v_gene: TRBV15
abundance: once
j_gene: TRBJ2-1
d_gene: NA
CDR3aa: CATSSGGGQTYNEQFF
CDR3nt: TGTGCCACCAGCAGCGGAGGGGGACAGACCTACAATGAGCAGTTCTTC

v_gene: TRBV5-1
abundance: NA
j_gene: TRBJ1-1
d_gene: NA
CDR3aa: CASSSTRGGATEAFF
CDR3nt: TGCGCCAGCAGCTCCACCCGTGGCGGGGCAACTGAAGCTTTCTTT

v_gene: TRBV24-1
abundance: NA
j_gene: TRBJ1-5
d_gene: NA
CDR3aa: CASSQGNQGYQPQHF
CDR3nt: TGTGCCAGCAGCCAAGGCAATCAGGGCTATCAGCCCCAGCATTTT

v_gene: TRBV20-1
abundance: NA
j_gene: TRBJ2-5
d_gene: NA
CDR3aa: CSAGVPQETQYF
CDR3nt: TGCAGTGCGGGCGTACCACAAGAGACCCAGTACTTC

v_gene: TRBV20-1
abundance: many
j_gene: TRBJ2-5
d_gene: TRBD1
CDR3aa: CSAYDRDRVGETQYF
CDR3nt: TGCAGTGCCTACGACCGGGACAGGGTGGGAGAGACCCAGTACTTC

v_gene: TRBV15
abundance: NA
j_gene: TRBJ2-5
d_gene: NA
CDR3aa: CATSRGGGTETQYF
CDR3nt: TGTGCCACCAGCAGAGGTGGAGGGACGGAGACCCAGTACTTC

v_gene: TRBV6-5
abundance: NA
j_gene: TRBJ1-2
d_gene: TRBD1
CDR3aa: CASSRDREHGYTF
CDR3nt: TGTGCCAGCAGCCGTGACAGGGAACATGGCTACACCTTC

v_gene: TRBV20-1
abundance: NA
j_gene: TRBJ2-2
d_gene: NA
CDR3aa: CSAVDRTGELFF
CDR3nt: TGCAGTGCTGTCGACAGGACCGGGGAGCTGTTTTTT

v_gene: TRBV2
abundance: NA
j_gene: TRBJ1-6
d_gene: TRBD1
CDR3aa: CASSRIGGKVVNSYNSPLHF
CDR3nt: TGTGCCAGCAGTAGGATAGGGGGCAAAGTGGTGAACTCCTATAATTCACCCCTCCACTTT

v_gene: TRBV14
abundance: NA
j_gene: TRBJ2-1
d_gene: NA
CDR3aa: CASSQRTIRVRDEQFF
CDR3nt: TGTGCCAGCAGCCAACGGACTATCCGGGTGAGGGATGAGCAGTTCTTC

v_gene: TRBV29-1
abundance: many
j_gene: TRBJ2-3
d_gene: NA
CDR3aa: CSVEAGASTDTQYF
CDR3nt: TGCAGCGTTGAGGCAGGCGCTAGCACAGATACGCAGTATTTT

v_gene: TRBV15
abundance: NA
j_gene: TRBJ1-6
d_gene: NA
CDR3aa: CATSREGYSPLHF
CDR3nt: TGTGCCACCAGCAGAGAAGGGTATTCACCCCTCCACTTT

v_gene: TRBV11-3
abundance: NA
j_gene: TRBJ1-5
d_gene: NA
CDR3aa: CASSLAGQLQGLPQHF
CDR3nt: TGTGCCAGCAGCTTGGCAGGACAGCTCCAAGGGCTGCCCCAGCATTTT

v_gene: TRBV5-1
abundance: NA
j_gene: TRBJ2-2
d_gene: NA
CDR3aa: CASRDRVGGELFF
CDR3nt: TGCGCCAGCAGAGATCGCGTTGGCGGGGAGCTGTTTTTT

v_gene: TRBV14
abundance: NA
j_gene: TRBJ2-5
d_gene: TRBD2
CDR3aa: CASSRRNWTSGGRETQYF
CDR3nt: TGTGCCAGCAGCCGAAGGAATTGGACTAGCGGGGGGCGGGAGACCCAGTACTTC

v_gene: TRBV4-1
abundance: many
j_gene: TRBJ1-2
d_gene: NA
CDR3aa: CASSQRGRGEPTYGYTF
CDR3nt: TGCGCCAGCAGCCAGCGAGGGCGAGGGGAGCCAACCTATGGCTACACCTTC

v_gene: TRBV6-5
abundance: NA
j_gene: TRBJ1-1
d_gene: NA
CDR3aa: CASSYEGWTEAFF
CDR3nt: TGTGCCAGCAGTTACGAAGGCTGGACTGAAGCTTTCTTT

v_gene: TRBV5-6
abundance: NA
j_gene: TRBJ2-7
d_gene: NA
CDR3aa: CASSVDRLSYEQYF
CDR3nt: TGTGCCAGCAGCGTGGACAGACTCTCCTACGAGCAGTACTTC

v_gene: TRBV5-1
abundance: NA
j_gene: TRBJ1-1
d_gene: NA
CDR3aa: CASSLGLAGNTEAFF
CDR3nt: TGCGCCAGCAGCTTGGGACTAGCGGGGAACACTGAAGCTTTCTTT

v_gene: TRBV7-2
abundance: NA
j_gene: TRBJ1-2
d_gene: NA
CDR3aa: CASSFIGGGERGYTF
CDR3nt: TGTGCCAGCAGCTTTATTGGCGGAGGGGAGCGTGGCTACACCTTC

v_gene: TRBV11-1
abundance: many
j_gene: TRBJ2-7
d_gene: NA
CDR3aa: CASRASYEQYF
CDR3nt: TGTGCCAGCAGAGCAAGCTACGAGCAGTACTTC

v_gene: TRBV10-3
abundance: NA
j_gene: TRBJ2-1
d_gene: TRBD1
CDR3aa: CAISEGQINEQFF
CDR3nt: TGTGCCATCAGCGAGGGACAGATTAATGAGCAGTTCTTC

v_gene: TRBV9
abundance: many
j_gene: TRBJ1-5
d_gene: NA
CDR3aa: CASSVGATNNQPQHF
CDR3nt: TGTGCCAGCAGCGTAGGTGCCACTAACAATCAGCCCCAGCATTTT

v_gene: TRBV20-1
abundance: many
j_gene: TRBJ1-6
d_gene: NA
CDR3aa: CSARGGWGSSPLHF
CDR3nt: TGCAGTGCTAGAGGGGGTTGGGGTAGTTCACCCCTCCACTTT

v_gene: TRBV11-2
abundance: NA
j_gene: TRBJ2-1
d_gene: NA
CDR3aa: CASSLRFLWEQFF
CDR3nt: TGTGCCAGCAGCTTACGGTTCCTTTGGGAGCAGTTCTTC